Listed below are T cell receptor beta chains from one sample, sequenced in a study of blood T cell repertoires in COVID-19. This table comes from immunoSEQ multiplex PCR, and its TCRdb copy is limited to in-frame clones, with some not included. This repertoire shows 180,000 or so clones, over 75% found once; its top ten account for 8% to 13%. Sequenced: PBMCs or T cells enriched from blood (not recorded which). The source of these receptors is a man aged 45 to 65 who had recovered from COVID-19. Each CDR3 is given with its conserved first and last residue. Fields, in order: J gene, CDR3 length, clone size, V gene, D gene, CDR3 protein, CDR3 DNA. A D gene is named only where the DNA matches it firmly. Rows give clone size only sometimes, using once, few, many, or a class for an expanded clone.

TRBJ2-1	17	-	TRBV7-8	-	CASSLGAGISSYNEQFF	TGTGCCAGCAGCTTAGGTGCTGGCATAAGCTCCTACAATGAGCAGTTCTTC
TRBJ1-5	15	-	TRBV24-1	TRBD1	CATSDNRGSGQPQHF	TGTGCCACCAGTGATAACAGGGGGAGCGGACAGCCCCAGCATTTT
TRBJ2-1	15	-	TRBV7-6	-	CASSLKAGNYNEQFF	TGTGCCAGCAGCCTCAAGGCGGGGAACTACAATGAGCAGTTCTTC
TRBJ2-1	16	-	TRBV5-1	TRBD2	CASSLVGGGSRDEQFF	TGCGCCAGCAGCTTGGTAGGTGGCGGGAGTCGGGATGAGCAGTTCTTC
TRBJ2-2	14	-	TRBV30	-	CAWSVVRASGELFF	TGTGCCTGGAGTGTAGTCAGGGCATCCGGGGAGCTGTTTTTT
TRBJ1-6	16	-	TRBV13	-	CASSPGPGTPNSPLHF	TGTGCCAGCAGCCCCGGTCCCGGGACACCGAATTCACCCCTCCACTTT
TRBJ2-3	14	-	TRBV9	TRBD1	CASSRGQGTDTQYF	TGTGCCAGCAGCAGGGGACAGGGTACCGATACGCAGTATTTT
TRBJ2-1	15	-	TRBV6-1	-	CASSDLWSSYNEQFF	TGTGCCAGCAGTGATTTGTGGAGCTCCTACAATGAGCAGTTCTTC
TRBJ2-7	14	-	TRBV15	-	CATSREPEYYEQYF	TGTGCCACCAGCAGAGAGCCCGAGTACTACGAGCAGTACTTC
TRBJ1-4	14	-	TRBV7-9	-	CASSLGRGYEKLFF	TGTGCCAGCAGCTTGGGCAGGGGATATGAAAAACTGTTTTTT
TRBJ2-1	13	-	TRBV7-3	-	CASSLGAYNEQFF	TGTGCCAGCAGCCTCGGGGCCTACAATGAGCAGTTCTTC
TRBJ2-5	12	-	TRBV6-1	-	CASSELGETQYF	TGTGCCAGCAGTGAACTAGGAGAGACCCAGTACTTC
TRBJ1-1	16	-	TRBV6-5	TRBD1	CASSSPRQGSRTEAFF	TGTGCCAGCAGTTCCCCGAGACAGGGAAGTAGGACTGAAGCTTTCTTT
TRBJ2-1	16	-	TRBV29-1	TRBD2	CSVEDRASGLINEQFF	TGCAGCGTTGAAGATCGGGCTAGCGGACTAATCAATGAGCAGTTCTTC
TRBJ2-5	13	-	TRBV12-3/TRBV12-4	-	CASSLQSSETQYF	TGTGCCAGCAGCCTCCAGTCGTCGGAGACCCAGTACTTC
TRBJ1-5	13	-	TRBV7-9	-	CASTREGNQPQHF	TGTGCCAGCACCCGAGAGGGCAATCAGCCCCAGCATTTT
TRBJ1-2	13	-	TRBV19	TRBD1	CASSINTGDGYTF	TGTGCCAGTAGTATTAATACAGGGGATGGCTACACCTTC
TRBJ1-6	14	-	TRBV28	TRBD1	CAGAGTGVFSPLHF	TGTGCCGGCGCCGGGACAGGGGTTTTTTCACCCCTCCACTTT
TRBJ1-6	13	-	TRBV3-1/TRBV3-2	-	CASSRTQGSPLHF	TGTGCCAGCAGCCGGACGCAGGGTTCACCCCTCCACTTT
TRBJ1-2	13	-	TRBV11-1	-	CASSHSRNYGYTF	TGTGCCAGCAGCCATTCGAGAAACTATGGCTACACCTTC
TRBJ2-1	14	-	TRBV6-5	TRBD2	CASLMAGGSNEQFF	TGTGCCAGTCTTATGGCGGGGGGTAGCAATGAGCAGTTCTTC
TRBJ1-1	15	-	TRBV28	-	CASSLPGSLNTEAFF	TGTGCCAGCAGTTTGCCGGGGAGCCTGAACACTGAAGCTTTCTTT
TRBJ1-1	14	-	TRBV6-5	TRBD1	CASTEGGQTFKAFF	TGTGCCAGCACCGAAGGGGGACAGACTTTTAAAGCTTTCTTT
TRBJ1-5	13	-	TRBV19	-	CASKETGSLPQHF	TGTGCCAGTAAGGAAACAGGTAGTTTGCCCCAGCATTTT
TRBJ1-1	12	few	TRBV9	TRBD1	CASGDRATEAFF	TGTGCCAGCGGGGACAGGGCCACTGAAGCTTTCTTT
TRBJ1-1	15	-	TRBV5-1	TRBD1	CASSFQTGGADEAFF	TGCGCCAGCAGCTTCCAGACAGGGGGCGCCGATGAAGCTTTCTTT
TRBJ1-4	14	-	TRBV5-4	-	CASSLGPTGEKLFF	TGTGCCAGCAGCTTGGGTCCCACGGGTGAAAAACTGTTTTTT
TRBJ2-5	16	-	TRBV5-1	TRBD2	CASSRTSGGATETQYF	TGCGCCAGCAGCCGGACTAGCGGGGGGGCCACAGAGACCCAGTACTTC
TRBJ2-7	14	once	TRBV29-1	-	CSVRGRVASYEQYF	TGCAGCGTCCGAGGGCGGGTGGCATCCTACGAGCAGTACTTC
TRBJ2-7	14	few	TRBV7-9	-	CASSAGNPPYEQYF	TGTGCCAGCAGCGCCGGGAACCCTCCCTACGAGCAGTACTTC
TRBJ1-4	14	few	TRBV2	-	CASRGRVTNEKLFF	TGTGCCAGCAGGGGCAGGGTCACTAATGAAAAACTGTTTTTT
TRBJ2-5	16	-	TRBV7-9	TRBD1	CASSHDRGQGVETQYF	TGTGCCAGCAGCCACGACAGGGGGCAGGGGGTAGAGACCCAGTACTTC
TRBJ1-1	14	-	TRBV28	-	CASRPVGYNTEAFF	TGTGCCAGCAGACCGGTGGGCTATAACACTGAAGCTTTCTTT
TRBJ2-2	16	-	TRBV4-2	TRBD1	CASSQRGQGAAGELFF	TGTGCCAGCAGCCAACGAGGACAGGGAGCGGCCGGGGAGCTGTTTTTT
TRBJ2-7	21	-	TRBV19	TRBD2	CASSIGVGRTSGKGLLYEQYF	TGTGCCAGTAGTATAGGAGTCGGGCGGACTAGCGGGAAGGGGTTATTGTACGAGCAGTACTTC
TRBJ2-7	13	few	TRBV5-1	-	CASGYRSSAEQYF	TGCGCCAGCGGTTACAGGAGCTCCGCCGAGCAGTACTTC
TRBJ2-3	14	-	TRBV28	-	CASSLSSLTDTQYF	TGTGCCAGCAGTTTATCATCACTCACAGATACGCAGTATTTT
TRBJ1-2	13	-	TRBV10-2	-	CASSEGGLYGYTF	TGCGCCAGCAGTGAGGGGGGACTCTATGGCTACACCTTC
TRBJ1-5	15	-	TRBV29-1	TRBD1	CSVDLGQGADQPQHF	TGCAGCGTTGACCTGGGACAGGGGGCAGATCAGCCCCAGCATTTT
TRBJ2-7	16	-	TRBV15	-	CATSRDLMGAGYEQYF	TGTGCCACCAGCAGAGATCTAATGGGAGCAGGCTACGAGCAGTACTTC
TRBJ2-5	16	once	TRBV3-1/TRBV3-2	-	CASSLQMGQGGPTQYF	TGTGCCAGCAGCCTGCAGATGGGGCAGGGAGGTCCAACCCAGTACTTC
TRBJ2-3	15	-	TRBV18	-	CASSPGQGYTDTQYF	TGTGCCAGCTCACCGGGGCAGGGATACACAGATACGCAGTATTTT
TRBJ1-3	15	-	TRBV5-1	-	CASSLVQGSGNTIYF	TGCGCCAGCAGCTTAGTACAGGGCTCTGGAAACACCATATATTTT
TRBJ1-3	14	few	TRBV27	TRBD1	CASSRDRGGNTIYF	TGTGCCAGCAGCCGCGACAGGGGTGGAAACACCATATATTTT
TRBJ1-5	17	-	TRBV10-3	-	CAPKERGGDGANQPQHF	TGTGCCCCCAAAGAAAGGGGTGGGGATGGGGCCAATCAGCCCCAGCATTTT
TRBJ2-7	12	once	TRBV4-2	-	CASSPSGYEQYF	TGTGCCAGCAGTCCCTCGGGGTACGAGCAGTACTTC
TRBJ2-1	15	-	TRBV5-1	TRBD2	CASSPGTSGIGEQFF	TGCGCCAGCAGCCCTGGGACTAGCGGGATCGGTGAGCAGTTCTTC
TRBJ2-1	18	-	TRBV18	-	CASSPPYGVEASYNEQFF	TGTGCCAGCTCACCACCGTACGGGGTTGAGGCCTCCTACAATGAGCAGTTCTTC
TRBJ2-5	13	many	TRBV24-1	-	CATSDYIAETQYF	TGTGCCACCAGTGATTATATAGCGGAGACCCAGTACTTC
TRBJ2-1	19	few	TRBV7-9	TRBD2	CASSSEPGLAGGRKNEQFF	TGTGCCAGCAGCTCTGAGCCGGGACTAGCGGGGGGGAGAAAGAATGAGCAGTTCTTC
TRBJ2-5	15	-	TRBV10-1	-	CASSESKGGRETQYF	TGCGCCAGCAGTGAGTCGAAAGGGGGAAGAGAGACCCAGTACTTC
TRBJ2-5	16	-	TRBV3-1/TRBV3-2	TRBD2	CASSPFRAGSVETQYF	TGTGCCAGCAGCCCATTTAGAGCGGGATCCGTAGAGACCCAGTACTTC
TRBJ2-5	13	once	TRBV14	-	CASSQQGAETQYF	TGTGCCAGCAGCCAACAGGGTGCGGAGACCCAGTACTTC